What follows are 24 T cell receptor beta chains derived from one specimen sequenced in a study of shared T cell receptors in the human thymus (dated by TCRdb to the early 2020s). Library preparation was by the immunoSEQ multiplex PCR assay. What TCRdb holds here is the immuneACCESS table cut down to in-frame rearrangements. Part of the clones is not present; checked against another copy, under half of the missing clones reflect an unresolved V gene, and the others are unexplained. For this sample the table gives some 660,000 clones, of which more than 75% were detected only once. The ten largest clones represent about 0.0094% of the sample. These data were also filed under a second study, of human thymus T cells.

What was sequenced was thymocytes. Receptors were obtained from a boy in the first two years of life with a congenital heart defect. Donor details come from another sample of the same person, matched by shared clones.

In DNA form, the CDR3 reads TGTGCCAGCAGCGTAGGGGACAACCTCTCCTATAATTCACCCCTCCACTTT. It translates to CASSVGDNLSYNSPLHF. This chain links TRBV9 with TRBJ1-6; maybe TRBD1 (6 bases). Germline values: CDR1 SGDLS, CDR2 YYNGEE. The CDR3 totals 17 residues. Trimming removed 0 bases at V and 0 bases at J, with 10 bases between.

The J gene is TRBJ2-2, the V gene TRBV2; D is unresolved. Germline V gene sequence: CDR1 SNHLY, CDR2 FYNNEI. The CDR3 runs to 11 residues. The V end lost 5 bases, the J end lost 7 bases, and 5 bases lay between the germline ends. The CDR3 DNA reads as TGTGCCAGCAGTAATCACGGGGAGCTGTTTTTT. As protein: CASSNHGELFF. The variable domain in full, with the rest retrieved from reference TRBV2 and TRBJ2-2, is EPEVTQTPSHQVTQMGQEVILRCVPISNHLYFYWYRQILGQKVEFLVSFYNNEISEKSEIFDDQFSVERPDGSNFTLKIRSTKLEDSAMYFCASSNHGELFFGEGSRLTVL.

V and J are TRBV11-2 and TRBJ2-5; D perhaps matches TRBD2 (5 bases). Germline V gene data show CDR1 as SGHAT and CDR2 as FQNNGV. The CDR3 sequence is 13 residues long. V gave up 7 bases and J gave up 7 bases, with 16 bases separating them. CDR3 bases: TGTGCCAGCACCACCCCCCTAGGAGGGACCCAGTACTTC. Translation: CASTTPLGGTQYF.

The chain is built from TRBV28 and TRBJ2-3; tentatively, D is TRBD1 (5 bases). The germline V gene has CDR1 MDHEN and CDR2 SYDVKM. The CDR3 consists of 16 residues. The germline V and J ends were trimmed by 1 base and 0 bases, with 11 bases remaining between them. CDR3 amino acids: CASSLFRGRSTDTQYF. The CDR3 nucleotides are TGTGCCAGCAGTTTATTTAGGGGCCGTAGCACAGATACGCAGTATTTT.

The chain is built from TRBV18 and TRBJ1-1; the match to TRBD1 covers 7 bases. The CDR3 is made up of 17 amino acids. With V trimmed by 1 base and J by 0 bases, 8 bases remained unmatched. From germline, CDR1 is KGHSH and CDR2 LQKENI. The CDR3 sequence is CASSPLQGGIVNTEAFF. As DNA, the CDR3 is TGTGCCAGCTCACCACTTCAGGGGGGCATCGTGAACACTGAAGCTTTCTTT.

This clone was observed a single time. Other DNA sequences of this sample code for an identical CDR3. The CDR3 sequence: CASSLSSPLHF. CDR3 nucleotides: TGTGCCAGCAGCTTATCGTCACCCCTCCACTTT. The chain recombines TRBV5-8 with TRBJ1-6; D gene unclear. In germline, CDR1 is SGHTS, CDR2 YDEGEE. This CDR3 is 11 amino acids long. V lost 2 bases and J 10 bases, leaving 4 bases between the germline ends. The whole variable domain, filled in from reference TRBV5-8 and TRBJ1-6, reads EAGVTQSPTHLIKTRGQQATLRCSPISGHTSVYWYQQALGLGLQFLLWYDEGEERNRGNFPPRFSGRQFPNYSSELNVNALELEDSALYLCASSLSSPLHFGNGTRLTVT.

The genes are TRBV10-3 and TRBJ2-1; perhaps TRBD1 as D (6 bases). CDR1 is ENHRY and CDR2 is SYGVKD in the germline V gene. The CDR3 has 13 amino acids. V lost 10 bases, J lost 6 bases, and 16 bases lay in between. This CDR3 reads CATGTHTINEQFF. Written as DNA, the CDR3 is TGTGCCACCGGGACACACACTATCAATGAGCAGTTCTTC.

The gene calls are TRBV7-8 and TRBJ2-7, with a weak D call TRBD1 (5 bases). The germline CDR1 and CDR2 sequences are SGHVS and FQNEAQ. The CDR3 length is 16 residues. Trimming shortened V by 3 bases and J by 2 bases, and 17 bases separated the two germline ends. The CDR3 DNA sequence: TGTGCCAGCAGCTTCCAGGGTGACCAAGCCACCTACGAGCAGTACTTC. Protein sequence: CASSFQGDQATYEQYF.

The chain uses TRBV15 and TRBJ2-2; 9 bases fit TRBD2. Per the germline V gene, CDR1 is LNHNV and CDR2 is YYDKDF (reference sequence). The CDR3 length is 16 residues. The V segment lost 1 base and the J segment 3 bases; nucleotides outside the gene matches: 3. The CDR3 DNA is TGTGCCACCAGCAGAGTTACTAGCGGGCACACCGGGGAGCTGTTTTTT. Its translation: CATSRVTSGHTGELFF.

This clone is a singleton in its sample. The V call is TRBV19, the J call TRBJ1-5, with 7 nucleotides matching TRBD1. V shed 8 bases and J 6 bases; nucleotides not matched to a gene: 10. CDR1 and CDR2 (germline): LNHDA, SQIVND (reference sequence). The CDR3 totals 14 residues. The CDR3 loop is CASARGAGGQPQHF. CDR3 DNA: TGTGCCAGTGCCCGTGGGGCAGGGGGTCAGCCCCAGCATTTT.

This chain uses TRBV4-3 with TRBJ2-1; 13 bases map to TRBD2. The germline CDR1 and CDR2 sequences are LGHNA and YSLEER. This CDR3 spans 17 amino acids. The trim removed 4 bases at V and 6 bases at J, leaving 9 bases unmatched. The CDR3 loop is CASSLRWGLAGSNEQFF. For the CDR3, the DNA is TGCGCCAGCAGCCTAAGATGGGGACTAGCGGGAAGCAATGAGCAGTTCTTC.

The chain recombines TRBV18 with TRBJ2-7; possibly TRBD1 for D (5 bases). The CDR3 length is 14 residues. Germline CDR1 reads KGHSH; CDR2 reads LQKENI. V lost 4 bases, J lost 1 base, and 11 bases lay in between. The CDR3 DNA reads as TGTGCCAGCTCACTACAGGTACCTTCCTACGAGCAGTACTTC. This sequence encodes CASSLQVPSYEQYF. Full variable domain (outside the CDR3, taken from reference TRBV18 and TRBJ2-7): NAGVMQNPRHLVRRRGQEARLRCSPMKGHSHVYWYRQLPEEGLKFMVYLQKENIIDESGMPKERFSAEFPKEGPSILRIQQVVRGDSAAYFCASSLQVPSYEQYFGPGTRLTVT.

The CDR3 here is CASSVTPSYEQYF. The CDR3 nucleotides are TGTGCCAGCAGTGTGACACCTTCCTACGAGCAGTACTTC. The chain recombines TRBV6-1 with TRBJ2-7; D not certain. V was cut by 4 bases and J by 1 base, with 8 bases left in between. Germline V CDR1 and CDR2: MNHNS, SASEGT. The CDR3 is made up of 13 amino acids.

This clone showed up just a few times. The V gene is TRBV28, the J gene TRBJ1-2, with 9 bases matching TRBD1. This CDR3 spans 13 amino acids. V was clipped by 5 bases and J by 6 bases; unmatched bases: 4. Per the germline V gene, CDR1 is MDHEN and CDR2 is SYDVKM. The CDR3 nucleotides are TGTGCCAGCAGTAGGCGGACAGGGGATGGCTACACCTTC. It yields the protein CASSRRTGDGYTF.

J is TRBJ1-1 and V is TRBV5-1; D gene uncertain. Between the trimmed V and J ends, which lost 6 bases and 1 base, there was a span of 10 bases. Germline assignment: CDR1 SGHRS and CDR2 YFSETQ. The CDR3 has 13 amino acids. The CDR3 DNA is TGCGCCAGCACCCAAACAGAGAACACTGAAGCTTTCTTT. It codes for CASTQTENTEAFF.

V and J are TRBV30 and TRBJ2-1; the match to TRBD1 covers 8 bases. Germline V gives CDR1 GTSNPN, CDR2 SVGIG (reference sequence). With V trimmed by 0 bases and J by 2 bases, 9 bases remained unmatched. The length of the CDR3 is 17 residues. DNA for the CDR3: TGTGCCTGGAGTGTAGGAAAGGACAGGGACACCTACAATGAGCAGTTCTTC. This codes for CAWSVGKDRDTYNEQFF.

The V call is TRBV6-1, the J call TRBJ2-7, with 7 bases fitting TRBD1. Germline CDR1 is MNHNS and CDR2 is SASEGT. The CDR3 length is 13 residues. V lost 9 bases to trimming and J lost 0 bases; unmatched junction nucleotides: 5. DNA for the CDR3: TGTGCCAGTCAGGGGGTGGGCTCCTACGAGCAGTACTTC. Translating gives CASQGVGSYEQYF.

The chain carries TRBV2 and TRBJ2-4; D unclear. The CDR3 totals 16 residues. V was shortened by 1 base and J by 0 bases, with 10 bases between the two germline ends. CDR1 and CDR2 from the germline V gene are SNHLY and FYNNEI. The CDR3, as DNA: TGTGCCAGCAGTGAAGGCCCTATCGTAGCCAAAAACATTCAGTACTTC. It specifies CASSEGPIVAKNIQYF.

V gene TRBV5-1 combines with J gene TRBJ1-2; 8 nucleotides align to TRBD1. Germline lookup yields CDR1 SGHRS and CDR2 YFSETQ. V was clipped by 0 bases and J by 4 bases; unmatched bases: 5. The CDR3 extends over 15 amino acids. Here the CDR3 reads CASSLGADRGYGYTF. The CDR3 coding sequence is TGCGCCAGCAGCTTGGGGGCCGACAGGGGCTATGGCTACACCTTC.

The rearrangement links TRBV7-3 to TRBJ2-3, with D hard to call. The CDR3 is 15 amino acids. Germline CDR1 is SGHTA and CDR2 is FQGTGA. V was clipped by 2 bases and J by 0 bases, with 9 bases between them. This CDR3 reads CASSLVASSTDTQYF. Here the CDR3 DNA reads TGTGCCAGCAGCTTAGTAGCCTCTAGCACAGATACGCAGTATTTT.

This sequence joins TRBV4-1 and TRBJ2-7; unclear D gene. Trimming cost V 1 base and J 2 bases, with 12 bases left between them. The CDR3 totals 15 residues. Looked up from germline, CDR1 is MGHRA and CDR2 is YSYEKL. The DNA of the CDR3 is TGCGCCAGCAGCCAAGGTTTCAGCGAGCCCTACGAGCAGTACTTC. This encodes CASSQGFSEPYEQYF.

The chain is built from TRBV15 and TRBJ2-5; a possible D gene is TRBD2 (6 bases). V lost 7 bases to trimming and J lost 2 bases, with 8 bases between them. Germline CDR1 LNHNV, CDR2 YYDKDF (reference sequence). The CDR3 extends over 12 amino acids. CDR3 sequence: CATTRGQETQYF. Here the CDR3 DNA reads TGTGCCACCACCCGGGGGCAAGAGACCCAGTACTTC.

In the case of this clone: Compared with germline, one end of the junction differs, possibly owing to a read error. V gene TRBV14 combines with J gene TRBJ1-2, with 8 bases identical to TRBD1. This CDR3 has 15 residues. Germline loops: CDR1 SGHDN, CDR2 FVKESK. CDR3 bases: TGTGCCAGCAGTCAAGTCCCAGGGGGCGACTATGGCTACACCTTC. This sequence encodes CASSQVPGGDYGYTF.

The gene calls are TRBV27 and TRBJ2-2; TRBD1 is a possible D gene (6 bases). V was clipped by 4 bases and J by 7 bases, with 19 bases between them. The CDR3 is 16 amino acids. Germline V gene data show CDR1 as MNHEY and CDR2 as SMNVEV (reference sequence). CDR3 nucleotide sequence: TGTGCCAGCAGTTCCCTAGACCAGCAAGGGGGCGGGGAGCTGTTTTTT. Residues: CASSSLDQQGGGELFF.